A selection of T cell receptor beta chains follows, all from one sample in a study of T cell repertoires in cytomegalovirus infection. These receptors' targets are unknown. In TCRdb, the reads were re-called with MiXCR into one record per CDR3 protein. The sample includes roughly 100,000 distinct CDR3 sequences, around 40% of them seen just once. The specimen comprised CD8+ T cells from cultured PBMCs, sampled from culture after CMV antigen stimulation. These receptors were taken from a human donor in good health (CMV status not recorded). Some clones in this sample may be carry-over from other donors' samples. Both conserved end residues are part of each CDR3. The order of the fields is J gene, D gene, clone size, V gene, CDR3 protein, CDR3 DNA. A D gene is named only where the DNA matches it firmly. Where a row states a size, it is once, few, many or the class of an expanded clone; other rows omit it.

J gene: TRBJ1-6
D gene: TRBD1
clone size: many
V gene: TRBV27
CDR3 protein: CASSARTGGSPLHF
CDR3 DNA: TGTGCCAGCAGTGCCCGGACAGGGGGTTCACCCCTCCACTTT

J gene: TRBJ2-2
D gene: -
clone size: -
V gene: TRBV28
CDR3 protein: CASSSGLDGELFF
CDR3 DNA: TGTGCCAGCAGTTCGGGTTTGGACGGGGAGCTGTTTTTT

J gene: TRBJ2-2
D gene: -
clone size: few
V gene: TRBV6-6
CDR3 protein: CASSYSSGTGELFF
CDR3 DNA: TGTGCCAGCAGTTACTCTTCGGGCACCGGGGAGCTGTTTTTT

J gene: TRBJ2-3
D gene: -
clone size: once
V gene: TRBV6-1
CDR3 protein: CATRDFTDTQYF
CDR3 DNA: TGTGCCACCCGGGACTTTACAGATACGCAGTATTTT

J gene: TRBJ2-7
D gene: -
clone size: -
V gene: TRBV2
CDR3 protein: CASAGYEQYF
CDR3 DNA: TGTGCCAGCGCGGGCTACGAGCAGTACTTC

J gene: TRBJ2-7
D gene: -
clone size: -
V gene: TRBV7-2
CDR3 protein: CASSFGKASYEQYF
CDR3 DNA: TGTGCCAGCAGCTTTGGTAAAGCCTCCTACGAGCAGTACTTC

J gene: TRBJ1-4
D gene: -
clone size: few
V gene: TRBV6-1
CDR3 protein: CASSEALEGLATNEKLFF
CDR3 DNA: TGTGCCAGCAGTGAAGCATTGGAGGGACTTGCAACTAATGAAAAACTGTTTTTT

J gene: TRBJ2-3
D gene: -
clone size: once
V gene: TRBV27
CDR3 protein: CASSLSVTDTQYF
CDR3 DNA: TGTGCCAGCAGTTTATCCGTCACAGATACGCAGTATTTT

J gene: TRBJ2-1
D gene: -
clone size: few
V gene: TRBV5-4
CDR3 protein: CASRTDTHNEQFF
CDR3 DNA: TGTGCCAGCAGGACCGACACCCACAATGAGCAGTTCTTC

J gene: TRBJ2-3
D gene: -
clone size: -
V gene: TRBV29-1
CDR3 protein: CSVEAGYTDTQYF
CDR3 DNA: TGCAGCGTTGAGGCAGGGTACACAGATACGCAGTATTTT

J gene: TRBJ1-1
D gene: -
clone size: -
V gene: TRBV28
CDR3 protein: CASSLPLGNTEAFF
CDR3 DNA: TGTGCCAGCAGTCTCCCCTTAGGGAACACTGAAGCTTTCTTT

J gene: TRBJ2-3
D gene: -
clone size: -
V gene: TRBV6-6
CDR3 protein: CASSDYGRTDTQYF
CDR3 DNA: TGTGCCAGCAGTGATTATGGCCGTACAGATACGCAGTATTTT

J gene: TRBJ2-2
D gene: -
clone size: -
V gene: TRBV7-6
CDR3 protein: CASSVVQGGELFF
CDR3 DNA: TGTGCCAGCAGTGTGGTGCAGGGCGGGGAGCTGTTTTTT

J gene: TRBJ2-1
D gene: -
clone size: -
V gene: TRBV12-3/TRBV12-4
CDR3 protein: CASSFGIGRTVSYNEQFF
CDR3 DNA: TGTGCCAGCAGTTTTGGGATTGGTAGGACGGTATCCTACAATGAGCAGTTCTTC

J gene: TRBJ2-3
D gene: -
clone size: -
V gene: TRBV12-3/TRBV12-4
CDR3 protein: CATIPVAGDITSTDTQYF
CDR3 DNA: TGTGCCACTATTCCGGTTGCCGGGGATATCACTAGCACAGATACGCAGTATTTT

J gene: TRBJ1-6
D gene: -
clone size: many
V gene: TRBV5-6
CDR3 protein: CASSLGRGDSPLHF
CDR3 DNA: TGTGCCAGCAGCCTCGGAAGGGGTGATTCACCCCTCCACTTT

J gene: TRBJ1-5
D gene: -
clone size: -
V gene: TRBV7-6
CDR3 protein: CASSEGGFSNQPQHF
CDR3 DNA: TGTGCCAGCAGCGAGGGTGGGTTTAGCAATCAGCCCCAGCATTTT

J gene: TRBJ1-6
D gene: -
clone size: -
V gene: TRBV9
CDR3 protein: CASSVGGLGSPLHF
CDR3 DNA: TGTGCCAGCAGCGTAGGGGGTCTAGGATCACCCCTCCACTTT

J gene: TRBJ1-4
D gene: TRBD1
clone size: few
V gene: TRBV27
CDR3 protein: CASSPGTAYNEKLFF
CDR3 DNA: TGTGCCAGCAGCCCAGGGACAGCCTATAATGAAAAACTGTTTTTT

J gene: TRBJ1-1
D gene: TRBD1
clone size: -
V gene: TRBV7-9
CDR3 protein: CASSVHDRGLGTF
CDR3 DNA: TGTGCCAGCAGCGTCCATGACAGGGGGCTGGGCACTTTT

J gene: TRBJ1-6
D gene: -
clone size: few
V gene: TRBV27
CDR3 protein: CASSPGVPAGSPLHF
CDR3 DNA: TGTGCCAGCAGCCCGGGGGTTCCTGCGGGATCACCCCTCCACTTT

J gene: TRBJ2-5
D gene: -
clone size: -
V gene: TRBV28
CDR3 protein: CASSPPTSQETQYF
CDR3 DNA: TGTGCCAGCAGTCCCCCGACTAGCCAAGAGACCCAGTACTTC

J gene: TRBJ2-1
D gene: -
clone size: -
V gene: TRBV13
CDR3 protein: CASSLIGGSYNEQFF
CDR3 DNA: TGTGCCAGCAGCTTGATCGGGGGATCCTACAATGAGCAGTTCTTC

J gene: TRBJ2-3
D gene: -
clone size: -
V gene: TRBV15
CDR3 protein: CATSRDPLTATDTQYF
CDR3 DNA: TGTGCCACCAGCAGAGATCCTTTGACAGCGACAGATACGCAGTATTTT

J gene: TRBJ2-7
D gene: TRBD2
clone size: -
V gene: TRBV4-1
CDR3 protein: CASSPQRGDYYEQYF
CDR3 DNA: TGCGCCAGCAGCCCGCAGCGGGGGGACTACTACGAGCAGTACTTC

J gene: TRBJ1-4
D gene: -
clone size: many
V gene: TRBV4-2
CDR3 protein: CASSQDWNAVNEKLFF
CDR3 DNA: TGTGCCAGCAGCCAAGATTGGAACGCAGTTAATGAAAAACTGTTTTTT

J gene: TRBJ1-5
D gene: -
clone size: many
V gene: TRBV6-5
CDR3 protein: CASSSQGWDQPQHF
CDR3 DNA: TGTGCCAGCAGTTCTCAGGGATGGGATCAGCCCCAGCATTTT